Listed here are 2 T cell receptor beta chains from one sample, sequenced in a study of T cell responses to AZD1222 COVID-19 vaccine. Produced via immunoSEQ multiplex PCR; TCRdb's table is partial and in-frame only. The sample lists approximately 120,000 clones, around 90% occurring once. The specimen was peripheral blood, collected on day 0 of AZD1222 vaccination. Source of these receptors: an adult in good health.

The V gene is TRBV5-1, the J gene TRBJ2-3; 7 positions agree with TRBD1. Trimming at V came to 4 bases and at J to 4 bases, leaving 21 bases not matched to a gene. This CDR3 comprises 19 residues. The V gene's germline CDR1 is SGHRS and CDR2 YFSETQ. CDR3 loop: CASSPDRAGSLRMADTQYF. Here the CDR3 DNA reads TGCGCCAGCAGCCCCGACAGGGCGGGTAGTCTTAGAATGGCAGATACGCAGTATTTT. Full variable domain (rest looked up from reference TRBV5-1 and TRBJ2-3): KAGVTQTPRYLIKTRGQQVTLSCSPISGHRSVSWYQQTPGQGLQFLFEYFSETQRNKGNFPGRFSGRQFSNSRSEMNVSTLELGDSALYLCASSPDRAGSLRMADTQYFGPGTRLTVL.

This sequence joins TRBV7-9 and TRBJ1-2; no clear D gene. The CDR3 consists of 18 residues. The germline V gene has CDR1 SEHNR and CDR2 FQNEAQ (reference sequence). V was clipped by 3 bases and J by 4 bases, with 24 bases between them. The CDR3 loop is CASSFPGLSSIQFYGYTF. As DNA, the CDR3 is TGTGCCAGCAGCTTTCCGGGCCTCTCATCTATACAGTTCTATGGCTACACCTTC.